The entry below describes one TCR beta chain. Its antigen is not known. TCRdb reprocessed the 5' RACE reads via MiXCR and lists one record per CDR3 protein. The sample carries around 160,000 distinct CDR3 sequences, roughly 10% recorded once. The data belong to a study of T-cell memory formation after mild COVID-19. Study overall: Largely donor-specific sequence clusters came from two donors. General observations from the study: Clones that contracted from day 15 to 85 were balanced CD4/CD8, while later expanders leaned CD4+. That cross-reactive memory joined was suggested by some responding clones appearing in pre-infection memory.

V gave up 7 bases and J gave up 2 bases, with 14 bases separating them. CDR1 and CDR2 (germline): MNHEY, SVGEGT. The CDR3 contains 14 residues. The source of this sequence is a man aged 18 to 29 who had mild COVID-19 (a few samples of this study predate the infection). Cell type and time point are not known. The chain uses TRBV6-2 or TRBV6-3 and TRBJ2-5; possibly TRBD1 for D (5 bases). Sequenced material: PBMCs or a T cell subset sorted from them (not recorded which). The CDR3 sequence: CASTQRGPQETQYF. Written as DNA, the CDR3 is TGTGCCAGCACCCAAAGGGGCCCACAAGAGACCCAGTACTTC.